This record covers a single TCR beta chain. Germline V gene sequence: CDR1 MDHEN, CDR2 SYDVKM. V lost 4 bases and J lost 8, with 14 bases in between. The CDR3 runs to 14 residues. The data were obtained in a study of blood T cell repertoires in COVID-19. Study background: Samples taken during acute and convalescent COVID-19 were collected in the United States, Italy and Spain.

The protocol was immunoSEQ multiplex PCR, while the TCRdb copy is restricted to in-frame clones and leaves out a portion. This sample carries 200,000 to 250,000 clones, roughly 80% of them seen once, and the ten largest clones take 3.4%. Material for sequencing was peripheral blood. The J gene is TRBJ1-4, the V gene TRBV28; D not certain. This receptor was taken from a woman aged 18-29 years with acute or convalescent COVID-19. CDR3 region: CASSSVRAGEKLFF. CDR3 in DNA: TGTGCCAGCAGTTCGGTTAGGGCGGGGGAAAAACTGTTTTTT.